These T cell receptor beta chains were read from a single sample in a study of blood T cell repertoires in COVID-19. TCRdb's table, derived via immunoSEQ multiplex PCR, lists solely in-frame clones and lacks some. The repertoire holds 350,000 to 450,000 clones, with around nine tenths as singletons. The sample consisted of peripheral blood. Receptor source: a human donor in a cohort sampled during active COVID-19. Each CDR3 is given with its conserved first and last residue. A D gene is named only where the DNA matches it firmly. The size of a clone is reported for some rows only, either as once, few or many, or as a class for expanded clones.

TRBV6-5	.	13	TRBJ2-7	TRBD1	CASSLGQEYEQYF	TGTGCCAGCAGTCTTGGACAGGAATACGAGCAGTACTTC
TRBV6-5	.	14	TRBJ1-2	.	CASSYEQGTYGYTF	TGTGCCAGCAGTTACGAACAGGGTACCTATGGCTACACCTTC
TRBV5-1	.	14	TRBJ2-3	TRBD2	CASIETAGADTQYF	TGCGCCAGCATAGAGACCGCGGGAGCAGATACGCAGTATTTT
TRBV10-3	.	19	TRBJ2-3	TRBD2	CAIRELAGVTAGSTDTQYF	TGTGCCATCAGGGAACTAGCGGGGGTCACGGCAGGCAGCACAGATACGCAGTATTTT
TRBV7-3	.	21	TRBJ2-2	TRBD2	CASSLKASGGVASLNTGELFF	TGTGCCAGCAGCTTAAAGGCTAGCGGGGGGGTAGCATCGCTGAACACCGGGGAGCTGTTTTTT
TRBV28	.	15	TRBJ1-3	.	CASSFLQGGGNTIYF	TGTGCCAGCAGTTTCTTACAGGGCGGTGGAAACACCATATATTTT
TRBV27	.	17	TRBJ2-5	TRBD2	CASSPLGSGGVGETQYF	TGTGCCAGCAGTCCCCTTGGAAGCGGGGGGGTAGGGGAGACCCAGTACTTC
TRBV7-3	.	14	TRBJ2-5	.	CASSLTGRSGTQYF	TGTGCCAGCAGCTTAACTGGTAGAAGCGGGACCCAGTACTTC
TRBV7-9	.	16	TRBJ2-1	TRBD2	CASSSGTSGPYNEQFF	TGTGCCAGCAGCTCAGGGACTAGCGGTCCTTACAATGAGCAGTTCTTC
TRBV5-1	few	18	TRBJ2-7	TRBD2	CASSRSLPTSGSIYEQYF	TGCGCCAGCAGCCGTAGTCTCCCGACTAGCGGGAGTATCTACGAGCAGTACTTC
TRBV29-1	.	11	TRBJ2-7	.	CSVDRGSGQYF	TGCAGCGTTGATAGGGGCTCTGGGCAGTACTTC
TRBV5-1	.	17	TRBJ2-2	TRBD2	CASSLTLAGGPAGELFF	TGCGCCAGCAGCTTGACTCTAGCGGGAGGGCCGGCCGGGGAGCTGTTTTTT
TRBV7-9	.	16	TRBJ1-4	TRBD1	CASSLGTGTGHEKLFF	TGTGCCAGCAGCTTAGGTACCGGGACAGGGCATGAAAAACTGTTTTTT
TRBV6-6	.	14	TRBJ2-3	.	CASSRGLATDTQYF	TGTGCCAGCTCCCGCGGGCTAGCTACGGATACGCAGTATTTT
TRBV2	few	16	TRBJ1-6	.	CASSERADSYNSPLHF	TGTGCCAGCAGTGAGAGGGCGGATTCTTATAATTCACCCCTCCACTTT
TRBV29-1	.	13	TRBJ1-1	.	CSVGTAMNTEAFF	TGCAGCGTTGGGACAGCGATGAACACTGAAGCTTTCTTT
TRBV3-1/TRBV3-2	.	13	TRBJ1-6	.	CASSQDRDSPLHF	TGTGCCAGCAGCCAAGATCGGGATTCACCCCTCCACTTT
TRBV6-5	.	12	TRBJ2-1	.	CASSDRWDEQFF	TGTGCCAGCAGCGACAGGTGGGATGAGCAGTTCTTC
TRBV7-3	.	14	TRBJ2-7	TRBD1	CASSRGQSSYEQYF	TGTGCCAGCAGCAGGGGACAGAGCTCCTACGAGCAGTACTTC
TRBV24-1	.	14	TRBJ2-1	TRBD2	CATRETSSNNEQFF	TGTGCCACCAGGGAGACTAGCAGCAACAATGAGCAGTTCTTC
TRBV10-1	.	16	TRBJ2-1	TRBD1	CASSGTDRVDRNEQFF	TGCGCCAGCAGTGGAACGGACAGGGTTGACCGCAATGAGCAGTTCTTC
TRBV5-5	.	15	TRBJ2-5	TRBD2	CASRRPLAGMETQYF	TGTGCCAGCAGACGGCCTCTAGCGGGAATGGAGACCCAGTACTTC
TRBV12-3/TRBV12-4	many	12	TRBJ1-2	.	CASSLGGLGYTF	TGTGCCAGCAGTTTGGGGGGGCTTGGCTACACCTTC
TRBV28	few	15	TRBJ1-6	TRBD1	CASRSQGVRYSPLHF	TGTGCCAGCAGGTCACAGGGGGTAAGATATTCACCCCTCCACTTT
TRBV3-1/TRBV3-2	.	15	TRBJ2-3	TRBD2	CASSPRLAGDDTQYF	TGTGCCAGCAGTCCACGACTAGCGGGGGACGATACGCAGTATTTT
TRBV4-2	.	17	TRBJ2-1	.	CASSDSLRGALYNEQFF	TGTGCCAGCAGCGACAGTCTTCGGGGGGCCCTCTACAATGAGCAGTTCTTC
TRBV11-2	.	15	TRBJ2-1	TRBD2	CASSYNSGASNEQFF	TGTGCCAGCAGCTACAATAGCGGGGCTAGCAATGAGCAGTTCTTC